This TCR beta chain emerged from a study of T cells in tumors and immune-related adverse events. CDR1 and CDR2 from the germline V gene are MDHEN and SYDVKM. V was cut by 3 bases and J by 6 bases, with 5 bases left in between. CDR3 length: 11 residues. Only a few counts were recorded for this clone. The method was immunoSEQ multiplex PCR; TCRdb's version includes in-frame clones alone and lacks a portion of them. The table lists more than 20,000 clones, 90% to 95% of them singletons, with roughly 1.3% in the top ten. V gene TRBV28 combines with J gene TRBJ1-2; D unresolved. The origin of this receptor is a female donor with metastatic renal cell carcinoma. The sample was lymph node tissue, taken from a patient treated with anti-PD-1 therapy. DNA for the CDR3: TGTGCCAGCAGTTTGGTGCATGGCTACACCTTC. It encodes CASSLVHGYTF.